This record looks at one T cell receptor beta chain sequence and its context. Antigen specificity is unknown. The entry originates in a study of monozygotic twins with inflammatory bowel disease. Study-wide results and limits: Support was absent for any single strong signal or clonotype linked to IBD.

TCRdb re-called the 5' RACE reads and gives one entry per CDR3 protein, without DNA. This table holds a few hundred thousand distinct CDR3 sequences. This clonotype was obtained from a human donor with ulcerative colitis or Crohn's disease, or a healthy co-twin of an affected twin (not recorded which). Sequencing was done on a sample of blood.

The CDR3 sequence: CASSSRDLAKNIQYF. The chain couples TRBV5-1 to TRBJ2-4; TCRdb's D call of TRBD1 is untestable without DNA. Germline V gene data show CDR1 as SGHRS and CDR2 as YFSETQ. This CDR3 comprises 15 residues.